Reported below is one T cell receptor beta chain. No antigen is known for it. Germline CDR1 MNHEY, CDR2 SVGAGI. The CDR3 loop spans 13 amino acids. Trimming removed 5 bases at V and 8 bases at J, with 15 bases between. This record belongs to a study of OX40 agonist ivuxolimab in advanced cancers. The wider study: Partial responses were seen in three patients, one with hepatocellular carcinoma and two with cutaneous melanoma.

Here immunoSEQ multiplex PCR was the method, and the copy in TCRdb shows in-frame clones only, minus some. The data contain 60,000 to 90,000 clones, roughly 81% of them singletons. Blood samples were obtained at baseline, cycle 4 day 1, and cycle 7 day 1. The study's findings and limits: The average count of expanded clones was higher among CD8+ T cells than among CD4+.

The specimen comprised CD4+ or CD8+ T cells sorted from blood, sampled in a trial of the OX40 agonist ivuxolimab. The chain is built from TRBV6-5 and TRBJ1-1; D is undetermined. This TCR was recovered from an adult with an advanced solid tumor such as melanoma, head and neck, liver or kidney cancer. CDR3 in DNA: TGTGCCAGCAGTCCCCAGTTCAAAAGCGAAGCTTTCTTT. Its translation is CASSPQFKSEAFF.